The rows below give T cell receptor beta chains drawn from one sample of a study of OX40 agonist ivuxolimab in advanced cancers. Here immunoSEQ multiplex PCR was the method, and the copy in TCRdb shows in-frame clones only, minus some. The data contain some 60,000 clones, approximately 90% of them seen just once; the ten biggest clones take up around a sixth. The starting material was CD4+ or CD8+ T cells sorted from blood, obtained in a trial of the OX40 agonist ivuxolimab. The receptors were sampled from an adult with an advanced solid tumor such as melanoma, head and neck, liver or kidney cancer. CDR3s include the opening cysteine and the closing phenylalanine or tryptophan. The order of the fields is V gene, clone size, CDR3 length, D gene, J gene, CDR3 DNA, CDR3 protein. D genes are given only for firm matches. Rows give clone size only sometimes, using once, few, many, or a class for an expanded clone.

V: TRBV9; size: -; length: 10; D: -; J: TRBJ2-3; DNA: TGTGCCAGCAGCGGAGATACGCAGTATTTT; CDR3: CASSGDTQYF
V: TRBV16; size: -; length: 15; D: -; J: TRBJ1-5; DNA: TGTGCCAGCAGCCCCTCGGTTCTGAATAATCAGCCCCAGCATTTT; CDR3: CASSPSVLNNQPQHF
V: TRBV19; size: -; length: 13; D: -; J: TRBJ1-2; DNA: TGTGCCAGTAGTCGCCCACAGGACTATGGCTACACCTTC; CDR3: CASSRPQDYGYTF
V: TRBV18; size: -; length: 16; D: -; J: TRBJ1-6; DNA: TGTGCCAGCTCACCACCGGAGAGCTCCTATAATTCACCCCTCCACTTT; CDR3: CASSPPESSYNSPLHF
V: TRBV6-5; size: -; length: 14; D: -; J: TRBJ1-1; DNA: TGTGCCAGCAGTGAATCCGACAGGAACACTGAAGCTTTCTTT; CDR3: CASSESDRNTEAFF
V: TRBV7-9; size: -; length: 19; D: -; J: TRBJ2-1; DNA: TGTGCCAGCAGCTTCCCTAGCGTCATACATACGAGCTCCTACAATGAGCAGTTCTTC; CDR3: CASSFPSVIHTSSYNEQFF
V: TRBV7-8; size: -; length: 15; D: -; J: TRBJ1-2; DNA: TGTGCCAGCAGCCCCGAACCACTTCATTCAGGGGGCTACACCTTC; CDR3: CASSPEPLHSGGYTF
V: TRBV7-8; size: -; length: 16; D: -; J: TRBJ2-7; DNA: TGTGCCAGCAGCTTATCCCCGACAGCCAGCTCCTACGAGCAGTACTTC; CDR3: CASSLSPTASSYEQYF
V: TRBV7-7; size: -; length: 15; D: -; J: TRBJ1-2; DNA: TGTGCCAGCAGCTTAGTTGGTGCCGATGGATATGGCTACACCTTC; CDR3: CASSLVGADGYGYTF
V: TRBV2; size: -; length: 17; D: -; J: TRBJ1-3; DNA: TGTGCCAGCAGTGAAGCACCCGGCGGGCTGGGTGGAAACACCATATATTTT; CDR3: CASSEAPGGLGGNTIYF
V: TRBV19; size: -; length: 14; D: TRBD1; J: TRBJ2-7; DNA: TGTGCCAGTAGTCCGGGGACAGGGTCATACGAGCAGTACTTC; CDR3: CASSPGTGSYEQYF
V: TRBV6-6; size: -; length: 13; D: -; J: TRBJ1-1; DNA: TGTGCCAGCAGTTACGAAGTGAACACTGAAGCTTTCTTT; CDR3: CASSYEVNTEAFF
V: TRBV29-1; size: -; length: 11; D: -; J: TRBJ2-1; DNA: TGCAGCGTTGAGGGCTACAATGAGCAGTTCTTC; CDR3: CSVEGYNEQFF
V: TRBV2; size: medium-sized; length: 14; D: -; J: TRBJ1-1; DNA: TGTGCCAGCAGTGAAGGTGGGGGTAACACTGAAGCTTTCTTT; CDR3: CASSEGGGNTEAFF
V: TRBV10-3; size: -; length: 12; D: -; J: TRBJ1-1; DNA: TGTGCCATCAGTGAGCCCCTGACTGAAGCTTTCTTT; CDR3: CAISEPLTEAFF
V: TRBV7-3; size: -; length: 13; D: -; J: TRBJ2-1; DNA: TGTGCCAGCAGCGTCGACACATACAATGAGCAGTTCTTC; CDR3: CASSVDTYNEQFF
V: TRBV18; size: -; length: 14; D: -; J: TRBJ2-1; DNA: TGTGCCAGCTCACCATCTCCAGGAGCCAATGAGCAGTTCTTC; CDR3: CASSPSPGANEQFF
V: TRBV7-9; size: -; length: 16; D: TRBD1; J: TRBJ2-5; DNA: TGTGCCAGCAGCTTATGGACAGGGGGGCCACAAGAGACCCAGTACTTC; CDR3: CASSLWTGGPQETQYF
V: TRBV25-1; size: -; length: 17; D: -; J: TRBJ2-5; DNA: TGTGCCAGCAGTGATGGCCGTTACAGGGTTGGACAAGAGACCCAGTACTTC; CDR3: CASSDGRYRVGQETQYF
V: TRBV4-1; size: few; length: 13; D: TRBD1; J: TRBJ2-7; DNA: TGCGCCAGCAGCCAAGGGACAGGGGACGAGCAGTACTTC; CDR3: CASSQGTGDEQYF
V: TRBV13; size: -; length: 14; D: -; J: TRBJ2-5; DNA: TGTGCCAGCAGCTTAAAATCATCTGGGGAGACCCAGTACTTC; CDR3: CASSLKSSGETQYF
V: TRBV4-1; size: -; length: 14; D: TRBD1; J: TRBJ2-7; DNA: TGCGCCAGCAGCCAAGGGACAGGGAGGAACGAGCAGTACTTC; CDR3: CASSQGTGRNEQYF
V: TRBV6-5; size: -; length: 13; D: -; J: TRBJ2-2; DNA: TGTGCCAGCAGTTACAAGGGGGCCGGGGAGCTGTTTTTT; CDR3: CASSYKGAGELFF
V: TRBV5-4; size: -; length: 17; D: TRBD1; J: TRBJ1-1; DNA: TGTGCCAGCAGCCCGACACCACAGGGGGTGGCGAACACTGAAGCTTTCTTT; CDR3: CASSPTPQGVANTEAFF
V: TRBV13; size: -; length: 16; D: -; J: TRBJ1-6; DNA: TGTGCCAGCAGCTTAGGGGTAGGGATGATTGGTTCACCCCTCCACTTT; CDR3: CASSLGVGMIGSPLHF
V: TRBV4-2; size: -; length: 16; D: TRBD2; J: TRBJ2-3; DNA: TGTGCCAGCAGCCAAGCTAGCGGGGGGGCAGCAGATACGCAGTATTTT; CDR3: CASSQASGGAADTQYF
V: TRBV30; size: -; length: 11; D: -; J: TRBJ2-7; DNA: TGTGCCTACGCCCGTTCCTACGAGCAGTACTTC; CDR3: CAYARSYEQYF
V: TRBV5-6; size: -; length: 13; D: -; J: TRBJ2-7; DNA: TGTGCCAGCACCCTTGGGGGGTACTACGAGCAGTACTTC; CDR3: CASTLGGYYEQYF
V: TRBV11-2; size: -; length: 13; D: -; J: TRBJ2-7; DNA: TGCGCCAGCAGCCAATCCGGTCAGGCCGAGCAGTACTTC; CDR3: CASSQSGQAEQYF
V: TRBV30; size: once; length: 11; D: -; J: TRBJ2-3; DNA: TGTGCCTGGAGTGGTTCGGATACGCAGTATTTT; CDR3: CAWSGSDTQYF
V: TRBV6-5; size: -; length: 15; D: -; J: TRBJ2-1; DNA: TGTGCCAGCAGTCAAGGGACTCGGTCCTACAATGAGCAGTTCTTC; CDR3: CASSQGTRSYNEQFF
V: TRBV7-9; size: -; length: 15; D: TRBD1; J: TRBJ2-3; DNA: TGTGCCAGCAGCTATACAGGGGCGTTCACAGATACGCAGTATTTT; CDR3: CASSYTGAFTDTQYF
V: TRBV4-1; size: -; length: 14; D: TRBD1; J: TRBJ1-2; DNA: TGCGCCAGCAGCCACCGGACAGGGAGAGATGGCTACACCTTC; CDR3: CASSHRTGRDGYTF
V: TRBV7-8; size: -; length: 15; D: TRBD1; J: TRBJ2-2; DNA: TGTGCCAGCAGCTCCAAGCGACAGGGATCCGGGGAGCTGTTTTTT; CDR3: CASSSKRQGSGELFF
V: TRBV6-6; size: -; length: 13; D: -; J: TRBJ1-1; DNA: TGTGCCAGCACTACCTCAGGGGACACTGAAGCTTTCTTT; CDR3: CASTTSGDTEAFF
V: TRBV11-2; size: once; length: 15; D: -; J: TRBJ1-1; DNA: TGTGCCAGCAGTCTCTTTGGGGGTTTGAACACTGAAGCTTTCTTT; CDR3: CASSLFGGLNTEAFF
V: TRBV6-1; size: -; length: 14; D: -; J: TRBJ1-1; DNA: TGTGCCAGCAGTGAAAGTAGAGCCATGGATGAAGCTTTCTTT; CDR3: CASSESRAMDEAFF
V: TRBV21-1; size: -; length: 14; D: -; J: TRBJ2-1; DNA: TGTGCCAGCAGCAAATGGACGGGGGGCAATGAGCAGTTCTTC; CDR3: CASSKWTGGNEQFF
V: TRBV7-2; size: -; length: 14; D: -; J: TRBJ2-7; DNA: TGTGCCAGCAGCCCAGGACAGAACTCCTACGAGCAGTACTTC; CDR3: CASSPGQNSYEQYF
V: TRBV7-3; size: -; length: 14; D: -; J: TRBJ1-6; DNA: TGTGCCAGCAGCTTAGCGCCTGTAGGATCACCCCTCCACTTT; CDR3: CASSLAPVGSPLHF
V: TRBV19; size: -; length: 12; D: -; J: TRBJ1-2; DNA: TGTGCCAGTAGTATAGACCGGTATGGCTACACCTTC; CDR3: CASSIDRYGYTF
V: TRBV13; size: -; length: 14; D: -; J: TRBJ2-2; DNA: TGTGCCCACGGGCGGGGCGCGGACACCGGGGAGCTGTTTTTT; CDR3: CAHGRGADTGELFF